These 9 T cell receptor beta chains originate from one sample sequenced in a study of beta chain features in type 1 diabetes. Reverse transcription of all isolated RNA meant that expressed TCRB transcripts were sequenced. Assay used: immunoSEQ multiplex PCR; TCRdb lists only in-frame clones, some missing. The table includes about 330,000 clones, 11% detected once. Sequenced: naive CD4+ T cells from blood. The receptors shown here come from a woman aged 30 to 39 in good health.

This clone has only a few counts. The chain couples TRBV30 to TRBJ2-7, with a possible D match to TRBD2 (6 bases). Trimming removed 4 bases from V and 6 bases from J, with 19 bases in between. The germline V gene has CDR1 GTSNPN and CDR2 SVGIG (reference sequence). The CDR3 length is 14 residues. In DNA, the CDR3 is TGTGCCTGGAACTGGGGCGGGAATCCCCGCGAGCAGTACTTC. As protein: CAWNWGGNPREQYF. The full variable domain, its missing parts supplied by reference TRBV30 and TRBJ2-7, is SQTIHQWPATLVQPVGSPLSLECTVEGTSNPNLYWYRQAAGRGLQLLFYSVGIGQISSEVPQNLSASRPQDRQFILSSKKLLLSDSGFYLCAWNWGGNPREQYFGPGTRLTVT.

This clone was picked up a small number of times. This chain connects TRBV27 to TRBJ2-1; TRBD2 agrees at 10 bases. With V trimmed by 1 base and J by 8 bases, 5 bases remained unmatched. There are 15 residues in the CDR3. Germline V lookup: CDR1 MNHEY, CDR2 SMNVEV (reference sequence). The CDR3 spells CASSLLLAGIDEQFF. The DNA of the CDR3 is TGTGCCAGCAGTTTATTACTAGCGGGAATTGATGAGCAGTTCTTC.

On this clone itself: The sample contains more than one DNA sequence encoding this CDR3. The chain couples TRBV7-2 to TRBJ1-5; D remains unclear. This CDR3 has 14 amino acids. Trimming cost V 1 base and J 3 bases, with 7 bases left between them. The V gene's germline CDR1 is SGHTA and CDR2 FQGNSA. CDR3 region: CASSLDSSNQPQHF. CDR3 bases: TGTGCCAGCAGCTTAGACAGCTCCAATCAGCCCCAGCATTTT.

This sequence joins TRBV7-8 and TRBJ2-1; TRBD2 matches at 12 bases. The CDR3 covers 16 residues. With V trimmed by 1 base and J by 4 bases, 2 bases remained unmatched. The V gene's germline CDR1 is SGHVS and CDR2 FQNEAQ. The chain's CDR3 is CASSLELAGGYNEQFF. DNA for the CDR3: TGTGCCAGCAGCTTAGAGCTAGCGGGAGGGTACAATGAGCAGTTCTTC. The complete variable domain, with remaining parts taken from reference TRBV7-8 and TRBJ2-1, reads GAGVSQSPRYKVAKRGQDVALRCDPISGHVSLFWYQQALGQGPEFLTYFQNEAQLDKSGLPSDRFFAERPEGSVSTLKIQRTQQEDSAVYLCASSLELAGGYNEQFFGPGTRLTVL.

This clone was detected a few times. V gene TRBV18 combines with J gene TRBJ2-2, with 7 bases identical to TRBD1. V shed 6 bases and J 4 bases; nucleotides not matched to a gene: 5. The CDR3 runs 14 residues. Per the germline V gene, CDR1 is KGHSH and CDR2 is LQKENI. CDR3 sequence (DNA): TGTGCCAGCTCTGGGACAGTTGGCACCGGGGAGCTGTTTTTT. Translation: CASSGTVGTGELFF.

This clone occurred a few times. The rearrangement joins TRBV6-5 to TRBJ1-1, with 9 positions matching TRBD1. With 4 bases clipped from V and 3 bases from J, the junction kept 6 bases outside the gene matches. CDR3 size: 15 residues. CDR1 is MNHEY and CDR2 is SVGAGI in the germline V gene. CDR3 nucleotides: TGTGCCAGCAGTTCCCCGGGGACAGGGCACACTGAAGCTTTCTTT. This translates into CASSSPGTGHTEAFF.

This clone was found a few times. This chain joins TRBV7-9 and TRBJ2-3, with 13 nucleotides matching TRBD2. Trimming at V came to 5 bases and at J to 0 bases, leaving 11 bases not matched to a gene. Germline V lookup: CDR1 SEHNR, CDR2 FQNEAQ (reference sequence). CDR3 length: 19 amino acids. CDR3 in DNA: TGTGCCAGCAGCACAATACGGCCGGGACTAGCGGGAAGCACAGATACGCAGTATTTT. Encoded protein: CASSTIRPGLAGSTDTQYF. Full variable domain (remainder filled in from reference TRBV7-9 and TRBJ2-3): DTGVSQNPRHKITKRGQNVTFRCDPISEHNRLYWYRQTLGQGPEFLTYFQNEAQLEKSRLLSDRFSAERPKGSFSTLEIQRTEQGDSAMYLCASSTIRPGLAGSTDTQYFGPGTRLTVL.

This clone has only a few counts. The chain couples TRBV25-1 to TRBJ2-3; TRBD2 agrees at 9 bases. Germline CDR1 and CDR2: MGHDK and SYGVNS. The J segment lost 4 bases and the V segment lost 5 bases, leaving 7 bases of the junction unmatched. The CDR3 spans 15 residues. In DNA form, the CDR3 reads TGTGCCAGCAGTTTTAGCGGGAGTCGTGCAGATACGCAGTATTTT. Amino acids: CASSFSGSRADTQYF. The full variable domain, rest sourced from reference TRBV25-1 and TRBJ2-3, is EADIYQTPRYLVIGTGKKITLECSQTMGHDKMYWYQQDPGMELHLIHYSYGVNSTEKGDLSSESTVSRIRTEHFPLTLESARPSHTSQYLCASSFSGSRADTQYFGPGTRLTVL.

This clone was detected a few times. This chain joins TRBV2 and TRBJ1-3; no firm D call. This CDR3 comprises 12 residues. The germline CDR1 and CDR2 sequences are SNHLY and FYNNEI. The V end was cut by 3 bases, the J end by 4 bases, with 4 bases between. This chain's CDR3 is CASSEQGNTIYF. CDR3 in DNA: TGTGCCAGCAGTGAGCAGGGAAACACCATATATTTT.